The clone carrying this T cell receptor (beta chain) was counted only a few times. The antigen remains undetermined. This entry belongs to a study of regulatory T cells in long-lasting Graves disease. Study outcomes and limitations: In persistent patients, shared public clonotypes (over 2,500) outnumbered those in new patients (around 1,000).

Trimming cost V 0 bases and J 3 bases; bases outside gene matches: 2. Germline loops: CDR1 MNHEY, CDR2 SMNVEV (reference sequence). The CDR3 length is 15 residues. Construction of the TCR beta libraries employed iRepertoire HTBI primers in conjunction with Arm-PCR of CDR3 regions. MiXCR, applied by TCRdb to the multiplex PCR reads, yields one record per CDR3 protein. The data show 400,000 to 550,000 distinct CDR3 sequences, with about 15% seen just once and around 17% held by the top ten. The sample's time point: newly diagnosed GD, antithyroid drugs for less than 3 months. The TCR library used RNA extracted from PBMCs. The sample was also linked to a second study, of T cells in Graves' hyperthyroidism and ophthalmopathy. In that study: Diagnosing involved the use of clinical symptoms, serum thyroxine and TRAb, thyroid ultrasound and orbital computed tomography. The HTBI primer set served for first-round RT-PCR of the TCR CDR3.

Sequencing used peripheral blood mononuclear cells (PBMCs), obtained at new diagnosis, from a patient treated with antithyroid drugs. The clonotype comes from a woman in her thirties with Graves disease. This sequence joins TRBV27 and TRBJ2-7; 10 bases line up with TRBD1. CDR3 protein: CASSLSRTGGYEQYF. The DNA of the CDR3 is TGTGCCAGCAGTTTATCGAGGACAGGGGGCTACGAGCAGTACTTC.